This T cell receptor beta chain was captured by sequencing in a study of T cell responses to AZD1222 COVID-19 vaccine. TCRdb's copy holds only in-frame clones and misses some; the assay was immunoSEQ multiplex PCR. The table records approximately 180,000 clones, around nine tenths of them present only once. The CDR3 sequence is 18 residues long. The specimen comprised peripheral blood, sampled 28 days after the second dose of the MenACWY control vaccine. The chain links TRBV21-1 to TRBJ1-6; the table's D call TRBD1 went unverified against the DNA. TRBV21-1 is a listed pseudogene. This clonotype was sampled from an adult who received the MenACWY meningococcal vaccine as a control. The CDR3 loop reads CASSTPLDRRIYNSPLHF. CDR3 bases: TGTGCCAGCAGCACCCCCTTGGACAGGCGAATTTATAATTCACCCCTCCACTTT.